A selection of T cell receptor beta chains follows, all from one sample in a study of T cell responses to AZD1222 COVID-19 vaccine. Sequenced by immunoSEQ multiplex PCR; TCRdb stores in-frame clones only, minus some. The data show roughly 100,000 clones, with about four fifths seen just once and around 5.1% held by the top ten. Here the sequenced sample was peripheral blood, taken on day 0 of AZD1222 vaccination. These receptors originate from an adult in good health. Both conserved end residues are part of each CDR3. The D gene is left open where the match is weak. The listing skips clone size in some rows; elsewhere it reads once, few, many or a size class.

TRBV5-6	14	TRBJ2-3	once	NA	CASSVGVTTDTQYF	TGTGCCAGCAGCGTTGGTGTTACCACAGATACGCAGTATTTT
TRBV4-3	14	TRBJ2-7	NA	TRBD1	CASSLGGQGYEQYF	TGCGCCAGCAGCCTAGGGGGACAGGGCTACGAGCAGTACTTC
TRBV2	15	TRBJ2-3	NA	TRBD2	CASQREGGGTDTQYF	TGTGCCAGCCAACGGGAGGGCGGGGGAACAGATACGCAGTATTTT
TRBV28	16	TRBJ2-7	NA	NA	CASISTENGWGYEQYF	TGTGCCAGCATCTCGACAGAGAACGGTTGGGGCTACGAGCAGTACTTC
TRBV7-9	14	TRBJ1-1	NA	TRBD1	CASSLVQGAGEAFF	TGTGCCAGCAGCTTAGTCCAGGGGGCCGGTGAAGCTTTCTTT
TRBV4-1	16	TRBJ1-2	NA	TRBD1	CASSPLSSTGLYGYTF	TGCGCCAGCAGCCCCCTCAGCTCGACAGGGTTATATGGCTACACCTTC
TRBV2	12	TRBJ1-6	NA	NA	CASSYRVSPLHF	TGTGCCAGCAGTTACAGGGTTTCACCCCTCCACTTT
TRBV14	19	TRBJ1-6	medium-sized	TRBD1	CASSQAFRRTGGTDSPLHF	TGTGCCAGCAGCCAGGCTTTTCGCCGGACAGGAGGTACGGATTCACCCCTCCACTTT
TRBV4-2	11	TRBJ1-2	NA	NA	CASSHNYGYTF	TGTGCCAGCAGCCATAACTATGGCTACACCTTC
TRBV19	14	TRBJ2-2	few	NA	CASSTRQNTGELFF	TGTGCCAGTAGTACCCGACAGAACACCGGGGAGCTGTTTTTT
TRBV11-2	13	TRBJ1-2	NA	NA	CASSLSGADGYTF	TGTGCCAGCAGCTTATCGGGGGCGGATGGCTACACCTTC
TRBV6-2/TRBV6-3	16	TRBJ1-1	NA	NA	CASSYSLHMVGTEAFF	TGTGCCAGCAGTTACTCCCTACATATGGTAGGCACTGAAGCTTTCTTT
TRBV9	16	TRBJ1-3	NA	NA	CASSVAPNDSGNTIYF	TGTGCCAGCAGCGTAGCTCCCAACGACTCTGGAAACACCATATATTTT